Below, one T cell receptor (beta chain) is given with its context. Antigen specificity is unknown. This record comes from a study of shared clonotypes between healthy human individuals. Findings of the study overall: For naive CD4 cells, roughly 4.8% of clonotypes were shared across a few donors.

Looked up from germline, CDR1 is SEHNR and CDR2 is FQNEAQ (reference sequence). The CDR3 loop spans 14 amino acids. V was pared by 2 bases and J by 1 base, with 9 bases between. Per the original data handling: Filtering differed for immunoSEQ, which gave only junction sequences without quality scores. Some clones are missing from TCRdb's copy, which holds only in-frame ones; the method was immunoSEQ multiplex PCR. That table gives V, J and clone size, and the DNA gave D and trimming. Among 2.3 million or so clones listed, approximately 93% were seen once. Splitting the CD4+ cells yielded a CD45RA+ naive subset and a CD45RA-negative memory subset.

The sample taken for sequencing was naive CD4+ T cells from PBMCs. The subset is: CD45RA+ positively selected. The clonotype was recovered from a man younger than 30 in good health. Some clones in this sample may be carry-over from other donors' samples. V usage is TRBV7-9 and J usage is TRBJ2-7, with D maybe TRBD1 (5 bases). The CDR3, as DNA: TGTGCCAGCAGCTTATCCGACAGTTCCTACGAGCAGTACTTC. It is translated as CASSLSDSSYEQYF.